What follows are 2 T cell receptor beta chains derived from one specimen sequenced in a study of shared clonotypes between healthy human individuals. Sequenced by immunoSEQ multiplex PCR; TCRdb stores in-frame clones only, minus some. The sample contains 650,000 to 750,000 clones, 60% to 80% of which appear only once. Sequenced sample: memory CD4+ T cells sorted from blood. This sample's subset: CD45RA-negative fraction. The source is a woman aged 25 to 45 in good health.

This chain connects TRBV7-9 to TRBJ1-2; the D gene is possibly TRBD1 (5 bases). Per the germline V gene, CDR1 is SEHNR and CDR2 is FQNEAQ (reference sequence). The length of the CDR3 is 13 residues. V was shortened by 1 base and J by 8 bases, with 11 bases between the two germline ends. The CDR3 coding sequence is TGTGCCAGCAGCTTAGGCAGGGCTCAAGGCTACACCTTC. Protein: CASSLGRAQGYTF.

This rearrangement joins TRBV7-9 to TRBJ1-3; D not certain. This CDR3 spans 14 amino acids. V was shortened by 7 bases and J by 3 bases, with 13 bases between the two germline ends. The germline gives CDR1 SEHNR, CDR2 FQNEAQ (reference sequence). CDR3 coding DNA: TGTGCCAGCACCCCAGGCGACCATGGAAACACCATATATTTT. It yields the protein CASTPGDHGNTIYF. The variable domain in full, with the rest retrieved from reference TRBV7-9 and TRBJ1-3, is DTGVSQNPRHKITKRGQNVTFRCDPISEHNRLYWYRQTLGQGPEFLTYFQNEAQLEKSRLLSDRFSAERPKGSFSTLEIQRTEQGDSAMYLCASTPGDHGNTIYFGEGSWLTVV.